The clone carrying this T cell receptor beta chain was seen just once. The sample originates from a study of T cell responses to AZD1222 COVID-19 vaccine. Repertoires were generated with immunoSEQ multiplex PCR, while TCRdb's copy carries only in-frame clones and drops some. The table lists 150,000 or so clones, 86% of them singletons, with 5.5% to 6% in the top ten. Germline V gene sequence: CDR1 SGHNT, CDR2 YENEEA. CDR3 length: 16 residues. Trimming took 5 bases from V and 5 from J; bases not matched to a gene: 11. This specimen was peripheral blood, taken on day 0 of MenACWY control vaccination. The chain recombines TRBV11-3 with TRBJ2-1; 8 bases agree with TRBD1. The sequence was obtained from an adult in good health. The CDR3: CASSLRSGQGHNEQFF. In DNA form, the CDR3 reads TGTGCCAGCAGCCTCCGGTCAGGACAGGGCCACAATGAGCAGTTCTTC.